This T cell receptor (beta chain) was identified in a study of blood T cell repertoires in COVID-19. On the study more broadly: COVID-19 samples from acute and convalescent phases originated in the United States, Italy and Spain. T cells, B-cell-depleted T cells, or PBMCs supplied cDNA or gDNA.

This CDR3 contains 13 residues. J was trimmed by 2 bases and V by 6 bases; bases with no gene match: 2. Authors' methods: It was from reference gene primer amplification that nucleated cell counts were estimated. The data were produced by immunoSEQ multiplex PCR, yet TCRdb's version contains in-frame clones alone and is incomplete. Clonal size and the V and J genes are those of that table, whereas D and trimming came from the DNA. There are about 230,000 clones in the sample; 65% to 90% occur only once, and 7.4% lies in the top ten. This rearrangement joins TRBV12-3 or TRBV12-4 to TRBJ1-2; 8 nucleotides line up with TRBD1. This TCR came from a woman aged 50 to 65 with acute or convalescent COVID-19. The material sequenced was peripheral blood. The CDR3 sequence is CASSRDRNYGYTF. The CDR3 region has the DNA TGTGCCAGCAGCCGGGACAGGAACTATGGCTACACCTTC.